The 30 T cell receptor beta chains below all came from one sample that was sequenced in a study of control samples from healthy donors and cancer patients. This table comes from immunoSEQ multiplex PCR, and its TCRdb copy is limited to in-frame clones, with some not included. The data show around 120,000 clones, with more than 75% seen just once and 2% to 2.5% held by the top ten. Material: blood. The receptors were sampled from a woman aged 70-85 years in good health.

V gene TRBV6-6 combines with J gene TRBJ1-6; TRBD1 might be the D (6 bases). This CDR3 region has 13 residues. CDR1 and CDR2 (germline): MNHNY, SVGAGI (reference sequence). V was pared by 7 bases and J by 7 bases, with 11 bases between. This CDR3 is CASTLTGNSPLHF. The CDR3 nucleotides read TGTGCCAGCACACTGACAGGCAATTCACCCCTCCACTTT.

The CDR3 loop is CASSLDLLSGELFF. In nucleotides, the CDR3 is TGTGCCAGCAGCTTAGACCTGCTGTCCGGGGAGCTGTTTTTT. This chain joins TRBV11-2 and TRBJ2-2; D remains ambiguous. This CDR3 is 14 amino acids long. Deletions cut 0 bases from V and 6 bases from J, with 8 bases between. The germline CDR1 and CDR2 sequences are SGHAT and FQNNGV.

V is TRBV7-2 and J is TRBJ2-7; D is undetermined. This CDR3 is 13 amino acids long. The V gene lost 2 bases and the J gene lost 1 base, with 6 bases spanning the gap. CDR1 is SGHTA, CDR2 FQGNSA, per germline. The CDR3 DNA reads TGTGCCAGCAGCTTATCCGGGTCCTACGAGCAGTACTTC. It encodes CASSLSGSYEQYF.

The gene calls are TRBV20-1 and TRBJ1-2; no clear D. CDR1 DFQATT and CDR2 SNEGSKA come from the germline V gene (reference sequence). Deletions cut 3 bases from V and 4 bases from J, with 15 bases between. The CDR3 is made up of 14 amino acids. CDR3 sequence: CSASWQRSTYGYTF. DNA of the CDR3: TGCAGTGCTAGTTGGCAGAGATCTACCTATGGCTACACCTTC.

Here the CDR3 reads CASSFRAGGTGELFF. The CDR3 bases are TGTGCCAGCAGCTTTCGAGCGGGGGGCACCGGGGAGCTGTTTTTT. The chain combines TRBV11-2 with TRBJ2-2, with TRBD2 matching over 9 bases. V was pared by 3 bases and J by 4 bases, with 3 bases of the junction left unmatched. This CDR3 contains 15 residues. CDR1 is SGHAT and CDR2 is FQNNGV in the germline V gene.

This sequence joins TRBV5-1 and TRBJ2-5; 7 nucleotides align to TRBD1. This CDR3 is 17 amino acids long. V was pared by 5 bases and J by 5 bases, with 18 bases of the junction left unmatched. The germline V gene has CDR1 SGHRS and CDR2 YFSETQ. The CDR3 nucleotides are TGCGCCAGCAGTCTGGCGTTTCCGGGACAGACTTCGGAGACCCAGTACTTC. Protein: CASSLAFPGQTSETQYF.

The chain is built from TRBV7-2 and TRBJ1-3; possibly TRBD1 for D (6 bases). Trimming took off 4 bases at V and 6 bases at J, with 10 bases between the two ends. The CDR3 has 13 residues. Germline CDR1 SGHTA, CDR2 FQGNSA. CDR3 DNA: TGTGCCAGCAGCTCCGGACAGACAAACACCATATATTTT. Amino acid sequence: CASSSGQTNTIYF.

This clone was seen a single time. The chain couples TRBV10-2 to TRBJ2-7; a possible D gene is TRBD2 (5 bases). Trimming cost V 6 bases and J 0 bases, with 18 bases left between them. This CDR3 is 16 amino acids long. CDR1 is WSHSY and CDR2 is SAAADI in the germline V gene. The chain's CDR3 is CASSLPRVWSSYEQYF. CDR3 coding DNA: TGCGCCAGCAGCTTACCGAGGGTATGGAGCTCCTACGAGCAGTACTTC.

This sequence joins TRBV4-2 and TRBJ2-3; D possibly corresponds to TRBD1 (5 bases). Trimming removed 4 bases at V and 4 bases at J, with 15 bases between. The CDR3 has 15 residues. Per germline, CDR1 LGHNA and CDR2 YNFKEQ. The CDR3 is CASSPTAGIPDTQYF. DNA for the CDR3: TGTGCCAGCAGCCCCACGGCAGGGATCCCAGATACGCAGTATTTT.

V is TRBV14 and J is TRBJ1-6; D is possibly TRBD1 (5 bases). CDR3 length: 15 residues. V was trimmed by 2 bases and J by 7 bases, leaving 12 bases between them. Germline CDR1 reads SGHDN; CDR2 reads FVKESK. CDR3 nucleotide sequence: TGTGCCAGCAGCCAAAGGAGAGGGGTCAATTCACCCCTCCACTTT. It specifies CASSQRRGVNSPLHF.

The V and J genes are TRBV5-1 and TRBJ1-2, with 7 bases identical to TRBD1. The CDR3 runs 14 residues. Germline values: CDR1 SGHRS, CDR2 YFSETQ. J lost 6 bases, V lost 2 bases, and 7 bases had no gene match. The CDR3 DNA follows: TGCGCCAGCAGCTTTGGACAGGAGCAGAATGGCTACACCTTC. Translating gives CASSFGQEQNGYTF.

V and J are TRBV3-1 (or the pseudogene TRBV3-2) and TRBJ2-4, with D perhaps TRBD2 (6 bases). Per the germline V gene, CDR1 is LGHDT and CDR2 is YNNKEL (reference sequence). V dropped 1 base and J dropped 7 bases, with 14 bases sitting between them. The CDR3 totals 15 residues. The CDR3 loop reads CASSQGVGGRNIQYF. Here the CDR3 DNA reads TGTGCCAGCAGCCAAGGAGTTGGGGGGAGGAACATTCAGTACTTC.

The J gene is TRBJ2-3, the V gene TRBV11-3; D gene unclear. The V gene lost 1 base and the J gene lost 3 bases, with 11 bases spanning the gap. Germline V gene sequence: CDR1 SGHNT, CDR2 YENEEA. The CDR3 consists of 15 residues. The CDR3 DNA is TGTGCCAGCAGCTTAGGCGGTCAAGGGACAGATACGCAGTATTTT. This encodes CASSLGGQGTDTQYF.

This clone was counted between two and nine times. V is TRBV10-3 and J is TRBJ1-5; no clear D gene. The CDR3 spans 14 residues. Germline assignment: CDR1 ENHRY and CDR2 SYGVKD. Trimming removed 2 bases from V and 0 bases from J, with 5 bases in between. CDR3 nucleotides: TGTGCCATCAGTGAGAGGAGTAGCAATCAGCCCCAGCATTTT. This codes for CAISERSSNQPQHF.

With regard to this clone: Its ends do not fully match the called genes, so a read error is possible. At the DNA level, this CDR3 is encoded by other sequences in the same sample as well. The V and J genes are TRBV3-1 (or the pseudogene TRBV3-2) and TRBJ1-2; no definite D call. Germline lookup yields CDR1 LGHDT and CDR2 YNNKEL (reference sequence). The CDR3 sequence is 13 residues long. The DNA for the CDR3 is TGTGCCAGCAGCACATTGGGGTTCCTTGGCTACACCTTT. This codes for CASSTLGFLGYTF.

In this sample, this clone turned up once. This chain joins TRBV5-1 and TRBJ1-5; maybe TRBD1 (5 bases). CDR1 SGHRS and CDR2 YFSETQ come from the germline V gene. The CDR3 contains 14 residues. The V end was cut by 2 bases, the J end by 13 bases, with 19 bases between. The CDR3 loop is CASSFGGDRGTQHF. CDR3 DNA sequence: TGCGCCAGCAGCTTCGGAGGAGACCGTGGGACGCAGCATTTT.

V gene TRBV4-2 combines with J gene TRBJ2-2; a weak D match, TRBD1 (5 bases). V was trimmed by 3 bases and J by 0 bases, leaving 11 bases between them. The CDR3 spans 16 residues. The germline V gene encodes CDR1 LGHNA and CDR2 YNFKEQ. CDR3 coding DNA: TGTGCCAGCAGCCAGCAGGGTCCTACGAACACCGGGGAGCTGTTTTTT. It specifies CASSQQGPTNTGELFF.

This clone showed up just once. The CDR3 protein is CSASKGGTAEAFF. The CDR3 nucleotides read TGCAGTGCTAGTAAAGGGGGCACCGCTGAAGCTTTCTTT. This chain uses TRBV20-1 with TRBJ1-1; 7 positions agree with TRBD1. The CDR3 length is 13 residues. Germline trimming cut 3 bases from V and 6 bases from J; bases unmatched to any gene: 7. Germline V gene lookup returns CDR1 DFQATT and CDR2 SNEGSKA (reference sequence).

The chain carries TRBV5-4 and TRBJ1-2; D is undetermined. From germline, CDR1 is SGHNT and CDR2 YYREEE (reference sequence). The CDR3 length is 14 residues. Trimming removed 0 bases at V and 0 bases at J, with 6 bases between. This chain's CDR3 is CASSLEGPNYGYTF. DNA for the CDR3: TGTGCCAGCAGCTTGGAAGGTCCTAACTATGGCTACACCTTC.

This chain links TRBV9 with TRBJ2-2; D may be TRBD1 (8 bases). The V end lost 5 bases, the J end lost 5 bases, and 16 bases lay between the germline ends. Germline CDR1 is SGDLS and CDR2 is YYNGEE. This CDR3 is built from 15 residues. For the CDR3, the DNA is TGTGCCAGCAGACCAGGGGGCGGGGGAACCGGGGAGCTGTTTTTT. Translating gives CASRPGGGGTGELFF.

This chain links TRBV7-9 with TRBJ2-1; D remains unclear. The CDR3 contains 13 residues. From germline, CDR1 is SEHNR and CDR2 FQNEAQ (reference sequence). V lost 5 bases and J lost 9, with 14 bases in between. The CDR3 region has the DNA TGTGCCAGCAGCCCGACCGCCGCGATTGAGCAGTTCTTC. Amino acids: CASSPTAAIEQFF.

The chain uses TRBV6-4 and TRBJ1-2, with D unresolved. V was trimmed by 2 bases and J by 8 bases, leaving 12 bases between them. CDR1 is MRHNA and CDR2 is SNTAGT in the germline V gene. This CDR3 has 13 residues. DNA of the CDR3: TGTGCCAGCAGTGACGGAGCAGCTGAAGGCTACACCTTC. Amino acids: CASSDGAAEGYTF.

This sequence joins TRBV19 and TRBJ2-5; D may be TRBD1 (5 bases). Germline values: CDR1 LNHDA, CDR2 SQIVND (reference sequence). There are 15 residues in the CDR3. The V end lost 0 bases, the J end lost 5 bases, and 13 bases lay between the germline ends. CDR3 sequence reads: CASSIDQGKGETQYF. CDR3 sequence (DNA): TGTGCCAGTAGTATAGATCAAGGCAAGGGGGAGACCCAGTACTTC.

The CDR3 DNA sequence: TGTGCCAGCAGCGCCGGAACGTACAACACAGATACGCAGTATTTT. It yields the protein CASSAGTYNTDTQYF. The J gene is TRBJ2-3, the V gene TRBV5-6; the D is unclear. The germline gives CDR1 SGHDT, CDR2 YYEEEE. This CDR3 spans 15 amino acids. Deletions cut 4 bases from V and 2 bases from J, with 14 bases between. Supplemented by reference TRBV5-6 and TRBJ2-3, the full variable domain reads DAGVTQSPTHLIKTRGQQVTLRCSPKSGHDTVSWYQQALGQGPQFIFQYYEEEERQRGNFPDRFSGHQFPNYSSELNVNALLLGDSALYLCASSAGTYNTDTQYFGPGTRLTVL.

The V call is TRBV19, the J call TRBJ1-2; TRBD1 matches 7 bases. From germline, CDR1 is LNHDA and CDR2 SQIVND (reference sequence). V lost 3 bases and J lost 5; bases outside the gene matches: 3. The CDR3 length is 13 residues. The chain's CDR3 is CASSIVRGYGYTF. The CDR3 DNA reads TGTGCCAGTAGTATCGTCAGGGGGTATGGCTACACCTTC.

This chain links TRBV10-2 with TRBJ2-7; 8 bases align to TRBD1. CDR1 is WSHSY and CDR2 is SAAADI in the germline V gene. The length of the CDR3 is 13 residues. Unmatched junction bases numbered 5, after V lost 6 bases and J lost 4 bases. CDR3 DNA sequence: TGCGCCAGCAGAAGGGACAGGCGGTACGAGCAGTACTTC. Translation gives CASRRDRRYEQYF.

This CDR3 reads CASSYSGRGYTDTQYF. CDR3 nucleotides: TGTGCCAGCAGTTACTCGGGGCGGGGGTACACAGATACGCAGTATTTT. This rearrangement joins TRBV6-5 to TRBJ2-3; 7 nucleotides align to TRBD2. This CDR3 has 16 residues. The V segment lost 0 bases and the J segment 2 bases; nucleotides outside the gene matches: 5. The germline V gene encodes CDR1 MNHEY and CDR2 SVGAGI.

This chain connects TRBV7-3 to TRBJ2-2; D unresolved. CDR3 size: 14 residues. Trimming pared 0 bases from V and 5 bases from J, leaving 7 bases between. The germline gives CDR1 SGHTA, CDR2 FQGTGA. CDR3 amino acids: CASSLTVGTGELFF. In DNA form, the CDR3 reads TGTGCCAGCAGCTTAACGGTTGGGACCGGGGAGCTGTTTTTT.

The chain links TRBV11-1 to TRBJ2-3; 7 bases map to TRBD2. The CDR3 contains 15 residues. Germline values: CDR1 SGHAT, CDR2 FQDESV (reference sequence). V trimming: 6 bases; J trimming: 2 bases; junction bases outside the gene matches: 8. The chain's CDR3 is CASRDGGFVTDTQYF. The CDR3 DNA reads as TGTGCCAGCAGGGACGGGGGGTTTGTCACAGATACGCAGTATTTT.

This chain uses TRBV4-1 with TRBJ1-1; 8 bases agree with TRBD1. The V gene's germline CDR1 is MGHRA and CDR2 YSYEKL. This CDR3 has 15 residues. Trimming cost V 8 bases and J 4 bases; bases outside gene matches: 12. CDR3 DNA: TGCGCCAGCTCCACCACACGGGACAGGCCCACTGAAGCTTTCTTT. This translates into CASSTTRDRPTEAFF.